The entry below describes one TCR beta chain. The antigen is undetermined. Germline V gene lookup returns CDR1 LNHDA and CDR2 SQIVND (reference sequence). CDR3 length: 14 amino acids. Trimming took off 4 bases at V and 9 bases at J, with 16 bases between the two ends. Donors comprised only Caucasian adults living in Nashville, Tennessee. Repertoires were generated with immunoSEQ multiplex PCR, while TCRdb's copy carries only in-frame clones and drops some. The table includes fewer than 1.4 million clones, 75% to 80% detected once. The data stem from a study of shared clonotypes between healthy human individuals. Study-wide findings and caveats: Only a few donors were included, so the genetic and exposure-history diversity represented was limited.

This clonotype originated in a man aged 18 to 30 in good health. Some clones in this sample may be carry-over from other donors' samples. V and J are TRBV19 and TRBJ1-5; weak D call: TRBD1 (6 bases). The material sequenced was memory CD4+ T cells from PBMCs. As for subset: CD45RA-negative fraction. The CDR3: CASSSRGIQLPQHF. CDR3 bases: TGTGCCAGTAGTAGCAGGGGAATCCAATTGCCCCAGCATTTT.